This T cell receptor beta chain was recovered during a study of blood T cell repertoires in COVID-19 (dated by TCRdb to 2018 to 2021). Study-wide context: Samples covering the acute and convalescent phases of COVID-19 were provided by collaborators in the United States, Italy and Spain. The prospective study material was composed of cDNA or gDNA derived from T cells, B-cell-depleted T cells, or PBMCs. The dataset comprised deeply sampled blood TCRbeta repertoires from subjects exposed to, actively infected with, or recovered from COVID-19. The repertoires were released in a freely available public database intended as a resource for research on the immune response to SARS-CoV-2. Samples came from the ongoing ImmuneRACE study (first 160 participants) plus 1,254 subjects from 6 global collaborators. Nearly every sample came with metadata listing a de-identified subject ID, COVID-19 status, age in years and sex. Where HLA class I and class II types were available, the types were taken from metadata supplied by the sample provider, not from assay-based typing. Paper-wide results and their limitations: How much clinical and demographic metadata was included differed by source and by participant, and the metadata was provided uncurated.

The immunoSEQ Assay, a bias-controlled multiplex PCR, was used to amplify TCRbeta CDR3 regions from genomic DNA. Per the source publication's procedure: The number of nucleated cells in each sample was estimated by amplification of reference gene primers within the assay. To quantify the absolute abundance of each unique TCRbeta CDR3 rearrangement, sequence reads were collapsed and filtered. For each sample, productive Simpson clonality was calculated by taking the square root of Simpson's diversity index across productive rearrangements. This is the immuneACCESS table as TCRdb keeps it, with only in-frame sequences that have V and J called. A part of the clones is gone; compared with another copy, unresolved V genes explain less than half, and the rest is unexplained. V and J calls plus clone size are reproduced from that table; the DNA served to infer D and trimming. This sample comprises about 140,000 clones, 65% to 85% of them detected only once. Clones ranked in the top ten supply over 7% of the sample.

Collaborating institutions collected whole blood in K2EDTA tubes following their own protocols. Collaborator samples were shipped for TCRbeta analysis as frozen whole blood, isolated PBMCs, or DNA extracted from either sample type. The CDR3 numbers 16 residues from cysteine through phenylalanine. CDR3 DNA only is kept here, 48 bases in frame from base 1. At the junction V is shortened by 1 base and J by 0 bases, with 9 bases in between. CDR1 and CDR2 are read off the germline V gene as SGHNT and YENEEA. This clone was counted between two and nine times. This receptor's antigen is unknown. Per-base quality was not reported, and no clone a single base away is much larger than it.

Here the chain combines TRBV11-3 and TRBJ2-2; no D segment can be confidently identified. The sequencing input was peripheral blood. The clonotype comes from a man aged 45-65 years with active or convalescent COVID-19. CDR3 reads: CASSLVRGSNTGELFF. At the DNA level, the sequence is TGTGCCAGCAGCTTAGTTCGCGGATCGAACACCGGGGAGCTGTTTTTT.